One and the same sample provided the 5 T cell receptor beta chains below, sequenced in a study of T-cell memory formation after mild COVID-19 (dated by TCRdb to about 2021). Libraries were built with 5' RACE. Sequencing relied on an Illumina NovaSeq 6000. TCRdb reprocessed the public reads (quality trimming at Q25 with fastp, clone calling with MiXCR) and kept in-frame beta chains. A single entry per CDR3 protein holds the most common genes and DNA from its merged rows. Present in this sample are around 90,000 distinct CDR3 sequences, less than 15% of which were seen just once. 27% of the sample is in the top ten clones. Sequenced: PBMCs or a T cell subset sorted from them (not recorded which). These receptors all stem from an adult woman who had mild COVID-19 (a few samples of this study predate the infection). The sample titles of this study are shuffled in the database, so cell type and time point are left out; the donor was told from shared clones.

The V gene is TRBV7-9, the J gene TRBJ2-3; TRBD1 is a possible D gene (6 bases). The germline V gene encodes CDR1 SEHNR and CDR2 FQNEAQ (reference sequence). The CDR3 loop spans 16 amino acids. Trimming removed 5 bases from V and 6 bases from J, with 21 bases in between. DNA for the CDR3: TGTGCCAGCAGCCTTGTCGGGACATTTATATGGGATACGCAGTATTTT. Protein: CASSLVGTFIWDTQYF.

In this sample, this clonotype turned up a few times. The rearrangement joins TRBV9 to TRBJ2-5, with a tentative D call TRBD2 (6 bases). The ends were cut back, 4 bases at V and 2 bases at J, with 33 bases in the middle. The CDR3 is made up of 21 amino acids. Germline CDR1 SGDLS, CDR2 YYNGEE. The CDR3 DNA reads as TGTGCCAGCAGCCCTCACTTTGCCCCTTTAGTTGGAGGGGTCGGGCAAGAGACCCAGTACTTC. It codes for CASSPHFAPLVGGVGQETQYF. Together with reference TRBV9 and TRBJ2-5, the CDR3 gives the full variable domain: DSGVTQTPKHLITATGQRVTLRCSPRSGDLSVYWYQQSLDQGLQFLIQYYNGEERAKGNILERFSAQQFPDLHSELNLSSLELGDSALYFCASSPHFAPLVGGVGQETQYFGPGTRLLVL.

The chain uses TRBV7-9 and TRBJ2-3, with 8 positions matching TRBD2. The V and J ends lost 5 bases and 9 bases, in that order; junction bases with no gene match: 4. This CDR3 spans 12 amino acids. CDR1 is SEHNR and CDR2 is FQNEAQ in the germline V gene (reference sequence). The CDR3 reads CASSLTSETQYF. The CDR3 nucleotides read TGTGCCAGCAGCCTGACTAGCGAGACGCAGTATTTT.

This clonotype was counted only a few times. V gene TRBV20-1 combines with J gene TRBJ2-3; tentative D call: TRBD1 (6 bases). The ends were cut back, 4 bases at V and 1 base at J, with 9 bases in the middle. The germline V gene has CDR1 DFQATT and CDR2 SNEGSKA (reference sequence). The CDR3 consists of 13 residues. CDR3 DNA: TGCAGTGCTATTAACAGGGGCACAGATACGCAGTATTTT. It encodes CSAINRGTDTQYF.

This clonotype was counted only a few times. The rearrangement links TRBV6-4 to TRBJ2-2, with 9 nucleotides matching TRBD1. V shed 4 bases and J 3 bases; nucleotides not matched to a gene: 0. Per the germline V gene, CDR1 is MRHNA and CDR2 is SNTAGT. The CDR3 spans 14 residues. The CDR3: CASSGDRDTGELFF. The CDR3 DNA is TGTGCCAGCAGTGGGGACAGGGACACCGGGGAGCTGTTTTTT.